The clone carrying this TCR beta chain occurred a few times. Its specificity is not known. The sample originates from a study of identical twins. A single record per CDR3 protein comes from TCRdb applying MiXCR to the 5' RACE reads. This repertoire shows 1.5 million or so distinct CDR3 sequences, about 32% found once; its top ten account for under 0.35%. Study results and caveats: Abundant cord blood beta clonotypes carried fewer insertions; memory repertoires showed none.

V lost 2 bases and J lost 2, with 13 bases in between. CDR3 length: 16 residues. CDR1 and CDR2 from the germline V gene are MNHEY and SVGEGT. The receptor's source is a newborn girl in good health. Sequenced material: cord blood. V and J are TRBV6-2 or TRBV6-3 and TRBJ2-4, with D tentatively TRBD2 (7 bases). As DNA, the CDR3 is TGTGCCAGCAGTTACGTTATCGGGGGGCCCAAAAACATTCAGTACTTC. Translating gives CASSYVIGGPKNIQYF.